This entry is about one T cell receptor beta chain. Its antigen is not identified. This sample is part of a study of Ad26.COV2.S vaccination and SARS-CoV-2 variants. Method: immunoSEQ multiplex PCR; TCRdb's copy keeps in-frame clones and lacks some. The data show approximately 400,000 clones, more than 75% seen once. The treatment here: roughly 19 received Ad26.COV2.S at low or high dose, single or two shots; 5 received placebo; per-sample allocation not given. Day 63 after the first vaccine or placebo injection was the time point for sampling. Findings and limits, study-wide: Placebo and vaccine recipients had non-spike TCR breadth that was similar.

The germline V gene has CDR1 SNHLY and CDR2 FYNNEI. The CDR3 totals 16 residues. V was pared by 6 bases and J by 5 bases, with 12 bases of the junction left unmatched. The sequence came from a person between 18 and 65 years old who received the Ad26.COV2.S COVID-19 vaccine or a placebo. This chain joins TRBV2 and TRBJ2-3; 9 bases agree with TRBD1. Source: peripheral blood, taken in a trial of Ad26.COV2.S vaccine versus placebo. The CDR3 region is CASRAGTGIRVDTQYF. CDR3 DNA sequence: TGTGCCAGCAGGGCCGGGACAGGGATCAGGGTAGATACGCAGTATTTT.